Listed below are T cell receptor beta chains from one sample, sequenced in a study of CD8 T cells in ankylosing spondylitis. TCRdb re-analysed the 5' RACE reads in MiXCR, keeping a single row per CDR3 protein. This table has 800,000 to 900,000 distinct CDR3 sequences, 10% to 15% appearing once. The sample comprised blood, either unsorted or a sorted T cell fraction (not recorded which). The receptors come from a male donor with ankylosing spondylitis. CDR3s include the opening cysteine and the closing phenylalanine or tryptophan. Each record gives: J gene, V gene, clone size, D gene, CDR3 protein, CDR3 DNA. A D gene is named only where the DNA matches it firmly. Clone size is not always given. Where it is, it says once, few, many or a class for expanded clones.

J: TRBJ1-6; V: TRBV28; size: NA; D: TRBD1; CDR3: CASGDSNSPLHF; DNA: TGTGCCAGCGGGGACAGTAATTCACCCCTCCACTTT
J: TRBJ2-3; V: TRBV20-1; size: few; D: NA; CDR3: CSARPDRYTDTQYF; DNA: TGCAGTGCTAGGCCGGACAGATACACAGATACGCAGTATTTT
J: TRBJ2-3; V: TRBV4-2; size: NA; D: NA; CDR3: CASSPEEKRTTDTQYF; DNA: TGTGCCAGCAGCCCTGAAGAAAAGCGGACCACAGATACGCAGTATTTT
J: TRBJ1-2; V: TRBV18; size: NA; D: NA; CDR3: CASSSTGTYGYTF; DNA: TGTGCCAGCTCATCGACAGGTACCTATGGCTACACCTTC
J: TRBJ2-2; V: TRBV18; size: NA; D: NA; CDR3: CASSPEFGGELFF; DNA: TGTGCCAGCTCACCGGAGTTTGGCGGGGAGCTGTTTTTT
J: TRBJ2-7; V: TRBV20-1; size: NA; D: TRBD2; CDR3: CSARLAGGRGNYEQYF; DNA: TGCAGTGCTAGACTAGCGGGGGGCCGCGGTAACTACGAGCAGTACTTC
J: TRBJ2-7; V: TRBV20-1; size: few; D: TRBD2; CDR3: CSAEKRGDSYEQYF; DNA: TGCAGTGCTGAAAAGCGGGGGGATAGTTACGAGCAGTACTTC
J: TRBJ2-5; V: TRBV3-1; size: NA; D: TRBD2; CDR3: CASSQELAGRYQETQYF; DNA: TGTGCCAGCAGCCAAGAACTAGCGGGCAGATACCAAGAGACCCAGTACTTC
J: TRBJ2-1; V: TRBV6-2/TRBV6-3; size: NA; D: NA; CDR3: CASSSRTHRGSYNEQFF; DNA: TGTGCCAGCAGTTCCCGGACTCATCGGGGGTCTTACAATGAGCAGTTCTTC
J: TRBJ2-1; V: TRBV12-3/TRBV12-4; size: few; D: TRBD2; CDR3: CASKLRTSSPEQFF; DNA: TGTGCCAGCAAGCTTCGGACTAGCTCTCCCGAGCAGTTCTTC
J: TRBJ2-2; V: TRBV4-3; size: few; D: TRBD2; CDR3: CASSQGLAGPGELFF; DNA: TGCGCCAGCAGCCAGGGACTAGCGGGGCCCGGGGAGCTGTTTTTT
J: TRBJ2-5; V: TRBV18; size: few; D: NA; CDR3: CASSPRHAQGETQYF; DNA: TGTGCCAGCTCACCCCGGCACGCGCAGGGTGAGACCCAGTACTTC
J: TRBJ2-7; V: TRBV20-1; size: many; D: NA; CDR3: CSAPRGAEGKYEQYF; DNA: TGCAGTGCTCCTCGGGGGGCCGAGGGGAAATACGAGCAGTACTTC
J: TRBJ2-1; V: TRBV20-1; size: few; D: NA; CDR3: CSASSIWSGDNEQFF; DNA: TGCAGTGCTTCTTCCATCTGGTCGGGAGATAATGAGCAGTTCTTC
J: TRBJ2-1; V: TRBV30; size: NA; D: NA; CDR3: CAWTQSSYNEQFF; DNA: TGTGCCTGGACGCAGAGCTCCTACAATGAGCAGTTCTTC
J: TRBJ2-7; V: TRBV13; size: NA; D: NA; CDR3: CASSLGGSANEQYF; DNA: TGTGCCAGCAGCTTAGGGGGGTCTGCCAACGAGCAGTACTTC
J: TRBJ2-4; V: TRBV6-5; size: NA; D: NA; CDR3: CASSFGTGTGIQYF; DNA: TGTGCCAGCAGTTTCGGGACCGGGACGGGCATTCAGTACTTC
J: TRBJ1-1; V: TRBV7-2; size: NA; D: NA; CDR3: CASTEGPHMNTEAFF; DNA: TGTGCCAGCACCGAAGGACCGCACATGAACACTGAAGCTTTCTTT
J: TRBJ1-1; V: TRBV5-1; size: few; D: NA; CDR3: CASSLVGRPNTEAFF; DNA: TGCGCCAGCAGCTTGGTAGGACGGCCGAACACTGAAGCTTTCTTT
J: TRBJ2-1; V: TRBV5-1; size: many; D: NA; CDR3: CASSLERRYNEQFF; DNA: TGCGCCAGCAGCTTGGAACGGCGGTACAATGAGCAGTTCTTC
J: TRBJ2-7; V: TRBV7-2; size: NA; D: NA; CDR3: CASRLTRHLSYEQYF; DNA: TGTGCCAGCAGGTTAACCCGACATCTCTCCTACGAGCAGTACTTC
J: TRBJ2-7; V: TRBV5-6; size: few; D: NA; CDR3: CASSLVPTGATSEQYF; DNA: TGTGCCAGCAGCTTGGTACCCACAGGTGCTACCTCCGAGCAGTACTTC
J: TRBJ2-7; V: TRBV7-2; size: few; D: NA; CDR3: CASSLGTLSSYEQYF; DNA: TGTGCCAGCAGCTTAGGGACGCTGAGCTCCTACGAGCAGTACTTC
J: TRBJ2-2; V: TRBV27; size: NA; D: NA; CDR3: CASTPRDGWVPGELFF; DNA: TGTGCCAGCACCCCGCGGGATGGGTGGGTGCCCGGGGAGCTGTTTTTT
J: TRBJ2-2; V: TRBV5-1; size: NA; D: NA; CDR3: CASSFTARTNTGELFF; DNA: TGCGCCAGCAGCTTTACTGCGCGAACGAACACCGGGGAGCTGTTTTTT
J: TRBJ2-5; V: TRBV5-1; size: few; D: TRBD1; CDR3: CASSSLGTGGSETQYF; DNA: TGCGCCAGCAGCTCCCTGGGGACAGGGGGCTCGGAGACCCAGTACTTC
J: TRBJ1-2; V: TRBV24-1; size: few; D: TRBD1; CDR3: CATSTDRGGYTF; DNA: TGTGCCACCAGTACGGACAGGGGTGGCTACACCTTC
J: TRBJ1-1; V: TRBV5-1; size: NA; D: NA; CDR3: CASSSLAGDTEAFF; DNA: TGCGCCAGCAGCTCTTTAGCAGGGGACACTGAAGCTTTCTTT
J: TRBJ2-5; V: TRBV29-1; size: few; D: NA; CDR3: CSVASLQVGETQYF; DNA: TGCAGCGTCGCTTCACTACAGGTGGGAGAGACCCAGTACTTC
J: TRBJ2-6; V: TRBV5-1; size: NA; D: TRBD1; CDR3: CASSLDRATGANVLTF; DNA: TGCGCCAGCAGCCTGGACAGGGCAACTGGGGCCAACGTCCTGACTTTC
J: TRBJ2-5; V: TRBV20-1; size: many; D: TRBD1; CDR3: CSAPRTGRETQYF; DNA: TGCAGTGCTCCCCGGACAGGGAGAGAGACCCAGTACTTC